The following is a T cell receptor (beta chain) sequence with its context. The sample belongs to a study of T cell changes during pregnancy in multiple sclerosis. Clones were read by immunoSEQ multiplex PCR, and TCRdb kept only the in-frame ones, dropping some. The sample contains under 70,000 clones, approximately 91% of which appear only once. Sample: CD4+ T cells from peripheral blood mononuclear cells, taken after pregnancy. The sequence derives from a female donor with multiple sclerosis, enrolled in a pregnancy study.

The CDR3 nucleotides are TGTGCCAGCAGCGCCGGTTCGGTCGCCAACACCGGGGAGCTGTTTTTT. Translation: CASSAGSVANTGELFF. This chain links TRBV9 with TRBJ2-2; D is undetermined. The germline V and J ends were trimmed by 3 bases and 2 bases, with 14 bases remaining between them. The CDR3 has 16 amino acids. Germline V gene data show CDR1 as SGDLS and CDR2 as YYNGEE.